Listed here are 17 T cell receptor beta chains from one sample, sequenced in a study of shared clonotypes between healthy human individuals. Produced via immunoSEQ multiplex PCR; TCRdb's table is partial and in-frame only. The sample carries more than 1,200,000 clones, 98% to 99% recorded once. The sequenced sample consisted of naive CD4+ T cells sorted from blood. Stated subset: CD45RA+ positively selected. Every receptor here comes from a young man in good health.

The chain has TRBV27 and TRBJ2-5; 10 nucleotides align to TRBD2. This CDR3 comprises 16 residues. The germline V gene encodes CDR1 MNHEY and CDR2 SMNVEV (reference sequence). V dropped 0 bases and J dropped 5; count of bases not matched to a gene: 6. The DNA for the CDR3 is TGTGCCAGCAGTTTATCGGCTAGCGGGAGCAGTGAGACCCAGTACTTC. This codes for CASSLSASGSSETQYF.

The rearrangement links TRBV5-1 to TRBJ2-5, with no clear D. The ends were cut back, 1 base at V and 2 bases at J, with 9 bases in the middle. CDR3 length: 14 amino acids. Germline V gene data show CDR1 as SGHRS and CDR2 as YFSETQ. In nucleotides, the CDR3 is TGCGCCAGCAGCTTGATGCCCCCGCAAGAGACCCAGTACTTC. This encodes CASSLMPPQETQYF.

Notes on this clone: Within the sample, other DNA sequences also encode this same CDR3. The chain carries TRBV5-1 and TRBJ2-1; the D is unclear. Germline loops: CDR1 SGHRS, CDR2 YFSETQ. V lost 4 bases, J lost 0 bases, and 8 bases lay in between. This CDR3 region has 14 residues. The CDR3 nucleotides are TGCGCCAGCAGCCTCTCGGGCTCCTACAATGAGCAGTTCTTC. Its translation is CASSLSGSYNEQFF.

This clone has a single count. This chain joins TRBV15 and TRBJ2-3; TRBD1 aligns across 7 bases. Germline assignment: CDR1 LNHNV and CDR2 YYDKDF (reference sequence). The CDR3 is made up of 16 amino acids. V dropped 0 bases and J dropped 3; count of bases not matched to a gene: 6. As DNA, the CDR3 is TGTGCCACCAGCAGAGATCAGGACAGGTGGACAGATACGCAGTATTTT. This sequence encodes CATSRDQDRWTDTQYF.

About this clone: In the same sample, other DNA sequences code for this CDR3. The genes are TRBV7-9 and TRBJ2-1; no clear D gene. V was shortened by 4 bases and J by 1 base, with 5 bases between the two germline ends. Germline V gene data show CDR1 as SEHNR and CDR2 as FQNEAQ (reference sequence). The CDR3 extends over 13 amino acids. CDR3 loop: CASSSRSYNEQFF. CDR3 nucleotide sequence: TGTGCCAGCAGCTCCCGGTCCTACAATGAGCAGTTCTTC.

The chain couples TRBV5-1 to TRBJ2-7; the match to TRBD1 covers 9 bases. V dropped 6 bases and J dropped 3; count of bases not matched to a gene: 7. Germline-derived CDR1 and CDR2 are SGHRS and YFSETQ. The CDR3 sequence is 14 residues long. DNA for the CDR3: TGCGCCAGCACCCCCGGGACAGGGCTCTACGAGCAGTACTTC. This encodes CASTPGTGLYEQYF.

V and J are TRBV30 and TRBJ2-2, with a tentative D call TRBD2 (7 bases). Per the germline V gene, CDR1 is GTSNPN and CDR2 is SVGIG (reference sequence). The CDR3 has 15 amino acids. Trimming pared 4 bases from V and 3 bases from J, leaving 15 bases between. CDR3 region: CAWTGGRAYTGELFF. CDR3 coding DNA: TGTGCCTGGACGGGGGGCAGGGCTTACACCGGGGAGCTGTTTTTT.

V and J are TRBV7-2 and TRBJ2-2; D is undetermined. CDR1 and CDR2 (germline): SGHTA, FQGNSA. CDR3 length equals 14 residues. The ends were cut back, 5 bases at V and 4 bases at J, with 11 bases in the middle. This CDR3 is CASSRGSATGELFF. Written as DNA, the CDR3 is TGTGCCAGCAGCCGTGGATCAGCCACCGGGGAGCTGTTTTTT.

This chain links TRBV15 with TRBJ2-2; D remains unclear. Germline CDR1 is LNHNV and CDR2 is YYDKDF (reference sequence). Trimming removed 1 base at V and 0 bases at J, with 6 bases between. This CDR3 has 15 residues. The CDR3 bases are TGTGCCACCAGCAGAGTAGTAGCGAACACCGGGGAGCTGTTTTTT. It encodes CATSRVVANTGELFF.

The chain carries TRBV9 and TRBJ1-2; no clear D. The CDR3 loop spans 14 amino acids. The V gene lost 0 bases and the J gene lost 5 bases, with 11 bases spanning the gap. Germline V gene sequence: CDR1 SGDLS, CDR2 YYNGEE. CDR3 nucleotide sequence: TGTGCCAGCAGCGTAGGTATGGGAGGGTATGGCTACACCTTC. It codes for CASSVGMGGYGYTF.

The chain combines TRBV9 with TRBJ2-4, with a tentative D call TRBD2 (6 bases). The germline gives CDR1 SGDLS, CDR2 YYNGEE. This CDR3 is built from 12 residues. V was trimmed by 7 bases and J by 8 bases, leaving 13 bases between them. CDR3 loop: CASRGSGDIQYF. The CDR3 DNA is TGTGCCAGCCGCGGGTCGGGGGACATTCAGTACTTC.

The V gene is TRBV6-6, the J gene TRBJ2-1, with D possibly TRBD2 on 6 matching bases. CDR1 and CDR2 (germline): MNHNY, SVGAGI (reference sequence). Trimming left V 3 bases short and J 5 bases short, with 11 bases between. The CDR3 is made up of 14 amino acids. The CDR3 DNA is TGTGCCAGCAGTTATAGCGGTACTAACAATGAGCAGTTCTTC. Residues: CASSYSGTNNEQFF.

This CDR3 is CASSRPLRDTIYF. The CDR3 DNA reads TGTGCCAGCAGTCGCCCGCTTCGGGACACCATATATTTT. J is TRBJ1-3 and V is TRBV5-6; no clear D. Trimming pared 5 bases from V and 8 bases from J, leaving 14 bases between. The germline gives CDR1 SGHDT, CDR2 YYEEEE. The CDR3 extends over 13 amino acids.

In regard to this clone: Distinct nucleotide sequences in the sample also encode this CDR3. This chain connects TRBV6-1 to TRBJ1-4; D gene ambiguous. Trimming stripped 6 bases from V and 7 bases from J, with 9 bases between. The length of the CDR3 is 12 residues. Germline V lookup: CDR1 MNHNS, CDR2 SASEGT. The DNA for the CDR3 is TGTGCCAGCAGCGAATTGGGTGAAAAACTGTTTTTT. Its protein is CASSELGEKLFF.

V gene TRBV7-2 combines with J gene TRBJ2-7; unclear D gene. Trimming removed 1 base from V and 3 bases from J, with 7 bases in between. Per the germline V gene, CDR1 is SGHTA and CDR2 is FQGNSA. The CDR3 length is 13 residues. The CDR3 DNA reads TGTGCCAGCAGCTTAGGAACTCACTACGAGCAGTACTTC. As protein: CASSLGTHYEQYF.

The chain has TRBV27 and TRBJ2-7; perhaps TRBD2 as D (5 bases). V shed 0 bases and J shed 3 bases, with 18 bases lying between them. The CDR3 loop spans 17 amino acids. CDR1 and CDR2 (germline): MNHEY, SMNVEV (reference sequence). CDR3 nucleotides: TGTGCCAGCAGTTTATCCCCTGTGAGGCTAGCCAACTACGAGCAGTACTTC. It is translated as CASSLSPVRLANYEQYF.

As concerns this clone: Within the sample, other DNA sequences also encode this same CDR3. The gene calls are TRBV2 and TRBJ2-7; TRBD1 agrees at 9 bases. From germline, CDR1 is SNHLY and CDR2 FYNNEI. The V gene end was trimmed by 9 bases and the J gene end by 3 bases; junction bases not matched to a gene: 6. The CDR3 is made up of 13 amino acids. The CDR3 sequence: CASSRDRVYEQYF. The CDR3 bases are TGTGCCAGTTCGAGGGACAGGGTCTACGAGCAGTACTTC.